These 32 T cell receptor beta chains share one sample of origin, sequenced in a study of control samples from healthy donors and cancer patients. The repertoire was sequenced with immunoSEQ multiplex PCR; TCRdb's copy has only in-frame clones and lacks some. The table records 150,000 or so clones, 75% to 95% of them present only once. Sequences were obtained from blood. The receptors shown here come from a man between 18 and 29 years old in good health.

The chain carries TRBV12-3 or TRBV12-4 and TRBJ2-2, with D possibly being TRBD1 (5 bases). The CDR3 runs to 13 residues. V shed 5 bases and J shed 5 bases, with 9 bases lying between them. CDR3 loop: CASSIGHTGELFF. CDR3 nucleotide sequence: TGTGCCAGCAGTATCGGACATACCGGGGAGCTGTTTTTT.

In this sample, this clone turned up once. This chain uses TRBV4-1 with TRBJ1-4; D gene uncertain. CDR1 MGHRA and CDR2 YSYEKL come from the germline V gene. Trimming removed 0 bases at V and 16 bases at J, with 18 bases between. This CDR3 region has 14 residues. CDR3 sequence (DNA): TGCGCCAGCAGCCAAGACGGTCCCTTGCAGAGGCAGTTTTTT. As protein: CASSQDGPLQRQFF.

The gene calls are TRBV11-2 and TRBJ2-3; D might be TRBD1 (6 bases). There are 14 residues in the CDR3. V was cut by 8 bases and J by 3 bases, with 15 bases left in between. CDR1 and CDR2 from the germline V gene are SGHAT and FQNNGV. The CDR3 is CASRNTGRTDTQYF. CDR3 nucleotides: TGTGCCAGCCGCAACACAGGGAGAACAGATACGCAGTATTTT.

The CDR3 loop is CASSLAGLAAQETQYF. CDR3 nucleotides: TGTGCCAGCAGCTTGGCGGGACTAGCGGCCCAAGAGACCCAGTACTTC. This chain connects TRBV5-4 to TRBJ2-5; 11 nucleotides agree with TRBD2. Germline CDR1 is SGHNT and CDR2 is YYREEE (reference sequence). This CDR3 is built from 16 residues. Trimming took 0 bases from V and 1 from J; bases not matched to a gene: 2.

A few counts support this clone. The CDR3 sequence is CASSQQGQITDTQYF. The CDR3, as DNA: TGTGCCAGCAGTCAACAGGGGCAGATCACAGATACGCAGTATTTT. The chain links TRBV2 to TRBJ2-3, with 7 bases fitting TRBD1. This CDR3 region has 15 residues. Germline V gene data show CDR1 as SNHLY and CDR2 as FYNNEI. J lost 2 bases, V lost 5 bases, and 7 bases had no gene match.

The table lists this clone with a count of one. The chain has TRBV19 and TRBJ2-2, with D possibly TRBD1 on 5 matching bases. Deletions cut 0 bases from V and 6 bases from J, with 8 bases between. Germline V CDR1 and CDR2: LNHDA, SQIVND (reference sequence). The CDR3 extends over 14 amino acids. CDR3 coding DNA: TGTGCCAGTAGTATAGACCAGGGTTCCGGGGAGCTGTTTTTT. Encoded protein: CASSIDQGSGELFF.

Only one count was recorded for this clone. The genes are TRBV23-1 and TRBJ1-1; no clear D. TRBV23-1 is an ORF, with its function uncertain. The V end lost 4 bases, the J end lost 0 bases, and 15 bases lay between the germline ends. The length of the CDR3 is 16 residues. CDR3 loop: CASSRPCGSMNTEAFF. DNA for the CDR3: TGCGCCAGCAGTCGCCCCTGTGGCTCCATGAACACTGAAGCTTTCTTT.

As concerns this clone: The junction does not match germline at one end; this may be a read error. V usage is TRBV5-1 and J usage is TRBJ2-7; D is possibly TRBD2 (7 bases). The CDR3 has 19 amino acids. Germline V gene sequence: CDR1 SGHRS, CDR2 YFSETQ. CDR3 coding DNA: TGCCCCAGCAGCTTGTTCGGGGGGCGATCATCAACCCCAACTCGGGAGCAGTACTTC. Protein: CPSSLFGGRSSTPTREQYF.

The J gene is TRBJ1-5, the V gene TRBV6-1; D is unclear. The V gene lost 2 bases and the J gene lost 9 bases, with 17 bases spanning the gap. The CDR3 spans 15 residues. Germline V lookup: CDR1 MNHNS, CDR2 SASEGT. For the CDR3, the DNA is TGTGCCAGCAGTGAATGGGCTGCAACCGAGGGGCCCCAGCATTTT. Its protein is CASSEWAATEGPQHF.

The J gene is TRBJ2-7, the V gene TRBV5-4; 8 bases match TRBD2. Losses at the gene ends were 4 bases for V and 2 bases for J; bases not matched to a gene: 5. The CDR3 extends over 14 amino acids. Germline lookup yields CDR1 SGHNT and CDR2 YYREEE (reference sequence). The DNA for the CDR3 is TGTGCCAGCAGCCCATTTAGCGGGACCTACGAGCAGTACTTC. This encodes CASSPFSGTYEQYF.

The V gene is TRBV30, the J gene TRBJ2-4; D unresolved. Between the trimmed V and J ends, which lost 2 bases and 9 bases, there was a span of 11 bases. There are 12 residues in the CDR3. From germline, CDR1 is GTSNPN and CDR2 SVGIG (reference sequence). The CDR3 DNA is TGTGCCTGGAGTCGGGCTAATGTCATTCAGTACTTC. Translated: CAWSRANVIQYF.

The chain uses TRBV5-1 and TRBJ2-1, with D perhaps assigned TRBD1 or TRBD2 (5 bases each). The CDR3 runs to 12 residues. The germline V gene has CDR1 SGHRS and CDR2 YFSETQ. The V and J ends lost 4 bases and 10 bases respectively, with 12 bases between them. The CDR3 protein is CASSGSRTEQFF. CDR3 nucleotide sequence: TGCGCCAGCAGCGGGAGCCGGACAGAGCAGTTCTTC. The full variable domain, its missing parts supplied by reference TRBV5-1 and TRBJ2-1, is KAGVTQTPRYLIKTRGQQVTLSCSPISGHRSVSWYQQTPGQGLQFLFEYFSETQRNKGNFPGRFSGRQFSNSRSEMNVSTLELGDSALYLCASSGSRTEQFFGPGTRLTVL.

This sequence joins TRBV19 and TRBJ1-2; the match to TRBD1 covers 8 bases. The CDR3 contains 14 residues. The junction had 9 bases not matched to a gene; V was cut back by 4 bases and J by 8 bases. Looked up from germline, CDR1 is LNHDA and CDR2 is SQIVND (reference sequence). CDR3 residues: CASSTGGQGFGYTF. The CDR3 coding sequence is TGTGCCAGTAGTACCGGTGGACAGGGTTTCGGCTACACCTTC.

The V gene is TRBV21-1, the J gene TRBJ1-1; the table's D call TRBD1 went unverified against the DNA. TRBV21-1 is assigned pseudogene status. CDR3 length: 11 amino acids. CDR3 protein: CASNQGVEAFF. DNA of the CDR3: TGTGCCAGCAACCAGGGGGTTGAAGCTTTCTTT.

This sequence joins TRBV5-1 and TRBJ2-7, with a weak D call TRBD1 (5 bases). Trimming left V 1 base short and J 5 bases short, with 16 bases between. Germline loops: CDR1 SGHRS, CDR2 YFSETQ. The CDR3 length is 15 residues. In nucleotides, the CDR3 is TGCGCCAGCAGCTTGAAGTGGGGCGTTGGGAACGAGCAGTACTTC. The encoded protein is CASSLKWGVGNEQYF.

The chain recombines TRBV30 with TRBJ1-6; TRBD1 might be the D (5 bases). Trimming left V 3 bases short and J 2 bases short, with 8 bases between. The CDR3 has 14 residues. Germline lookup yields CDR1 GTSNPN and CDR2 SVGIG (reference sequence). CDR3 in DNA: TGTGCCTGGAGCAGGGCACCCTATAATTCACCCCTCCACTTT. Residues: CAWSRAPYNSPLHF. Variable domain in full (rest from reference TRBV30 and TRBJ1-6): SQTIHQWPATLVQPVGSPLSLECTVEGTSNPNLYWYRQAAGRGLQLLFYSVGIGQISSEVPQNLSASRPQDRQFILSSKKLLLSDSGFYLCAWSRAPYNSPLHFGNGTRLTVT.

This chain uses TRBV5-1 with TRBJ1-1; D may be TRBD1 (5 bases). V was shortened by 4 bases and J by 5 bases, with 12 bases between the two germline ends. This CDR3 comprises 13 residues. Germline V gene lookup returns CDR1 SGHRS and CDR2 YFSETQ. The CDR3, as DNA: TGCGCCAGCAGCGCGGGCGGGGGAACTGAAGCTTTCTTT. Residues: CASSAGGGTEAFF. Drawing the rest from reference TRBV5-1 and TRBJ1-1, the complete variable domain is KAGVTQTPRYLIKTRGQQVTLSCSPISGHRSVSWYQQTPGQGLQFLFEYFSETQRNKGNFPGRFSGRQFSNSRSEMNVSTLELGDSALYLCASSAGGGTEAFFGQGTRLTVV.

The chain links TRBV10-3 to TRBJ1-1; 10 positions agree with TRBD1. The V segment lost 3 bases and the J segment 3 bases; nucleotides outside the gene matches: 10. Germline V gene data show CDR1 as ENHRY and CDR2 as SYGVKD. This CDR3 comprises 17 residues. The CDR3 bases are TGTGCCATCAGTGAATTACCGGGACAGGGGCGTCACACTGAAGCTTTCTTT. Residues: CAISELPGQGRHTEAFF.

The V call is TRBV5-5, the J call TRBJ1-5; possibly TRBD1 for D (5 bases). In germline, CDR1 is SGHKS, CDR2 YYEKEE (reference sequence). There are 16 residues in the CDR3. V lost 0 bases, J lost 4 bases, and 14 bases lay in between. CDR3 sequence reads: CASSLVAGNLNQPQHF. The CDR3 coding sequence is TGTGCCAGCAGCTTGGTAGCAGGGAATTTGAATCAGCCCCAGCATTTT.

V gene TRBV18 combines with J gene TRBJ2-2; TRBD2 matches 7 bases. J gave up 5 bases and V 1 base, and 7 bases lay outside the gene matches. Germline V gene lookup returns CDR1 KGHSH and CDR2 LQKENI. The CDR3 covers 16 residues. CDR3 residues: CASSPRTSLKTGELFF. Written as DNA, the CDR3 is TGTGCCAGCTCACCACGGACTAGTCTAAAAACCGGGGAGCTGTTTTTT.

CDR3 sequence reads: CAISAGGQGTEAFF. CDR3 coding DNA: TGTGCCATCAGTGCCGGGGGCCAGGGCACTGAAGCTTTCTTT. V and J are TRBV10-3 and TRBJ1-1, with a weak D call TRBD1 (6 bases). Trimming cost V 4 bases and J 4 bases, with 13 bases left between them. Germline CDR1 ENHRY, CDR2 SYGVKD. This CDR3 has 14 amino acids.

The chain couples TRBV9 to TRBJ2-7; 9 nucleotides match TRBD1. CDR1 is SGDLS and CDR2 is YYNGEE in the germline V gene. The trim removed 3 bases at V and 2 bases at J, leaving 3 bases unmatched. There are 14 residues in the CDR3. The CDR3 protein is CASSAGQGTYEQYF. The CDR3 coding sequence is TGTGCCAGCAGCGCCGGACAGGGGACCTACGAGCAGTACTTC.

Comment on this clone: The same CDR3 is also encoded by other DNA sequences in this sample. The CDR3 sequence: CASSHGSRQETQYF. The CDR3 coding sequence is TGTGCCAGCAGCCACGGGAGCAGACAAGAGACCCAGTACTTC. This chain links TRBV13 with TRBJ2-5; D may be TRBD2 (6 bases). Germline V CDR1 and CDR2: PRHDT, FYEKMQ (reference sequence). The CDR3 covers 14 residues. Trimming stripped 5 bases from V and 2 bases from J, with 12 bases between.

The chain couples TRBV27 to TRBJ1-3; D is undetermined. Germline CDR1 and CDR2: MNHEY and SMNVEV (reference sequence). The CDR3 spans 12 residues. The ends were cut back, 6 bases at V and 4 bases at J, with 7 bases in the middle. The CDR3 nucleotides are TGTGCCAGCAGGGGAGCAGGAAACACCATATATTTT. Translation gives CASRGAGNTIYF.

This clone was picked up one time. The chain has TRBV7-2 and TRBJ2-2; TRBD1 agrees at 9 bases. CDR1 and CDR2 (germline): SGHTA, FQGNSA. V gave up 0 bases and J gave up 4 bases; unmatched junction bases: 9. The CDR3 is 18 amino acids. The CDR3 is CASSLATQGTGSTGELFF. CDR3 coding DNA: TGTGCCAGCAGCTTAGCTACCCAAGGGACAGGGAGCACCGGGGAGCTGTTTTTT.

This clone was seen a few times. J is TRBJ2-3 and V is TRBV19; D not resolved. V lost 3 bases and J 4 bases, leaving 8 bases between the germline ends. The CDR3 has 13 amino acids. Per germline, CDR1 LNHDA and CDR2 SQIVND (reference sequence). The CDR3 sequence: CASSIVGPDTQYF. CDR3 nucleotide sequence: TGTGCCAGTAGTATTGTGGGTCCAGATACGCAGTATTTT.

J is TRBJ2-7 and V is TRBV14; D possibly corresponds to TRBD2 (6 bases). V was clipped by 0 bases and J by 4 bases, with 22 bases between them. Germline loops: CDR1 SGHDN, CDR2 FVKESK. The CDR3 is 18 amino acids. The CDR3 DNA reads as TGTGCCAGCAGCCAAGAGTGGACTACAACTCGACGGGAGTACGAGCAGTACTTC. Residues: CASSQEWTTTRREYEQYF.

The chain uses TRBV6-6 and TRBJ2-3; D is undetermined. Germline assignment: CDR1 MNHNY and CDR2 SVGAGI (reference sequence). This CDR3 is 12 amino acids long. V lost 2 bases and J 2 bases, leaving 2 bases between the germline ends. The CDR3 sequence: CASSYNTDTQYF. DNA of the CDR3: TGTGCCAGCAGTTACAACACAGATACGCAGTATTTT.

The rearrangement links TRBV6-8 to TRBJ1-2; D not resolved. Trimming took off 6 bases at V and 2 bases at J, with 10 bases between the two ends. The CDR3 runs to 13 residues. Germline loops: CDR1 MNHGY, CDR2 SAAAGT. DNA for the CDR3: TGTGCCAGCAGGCCTCAGTGGAACTATGGCTACACCTTC. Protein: CASRPQWNYGYTF.

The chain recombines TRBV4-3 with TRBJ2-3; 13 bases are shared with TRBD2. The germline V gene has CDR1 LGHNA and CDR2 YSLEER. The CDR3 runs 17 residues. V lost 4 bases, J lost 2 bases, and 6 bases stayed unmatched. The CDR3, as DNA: TGCGCCAGCAGCCGAGGACTAGCGGGGGATTCCACAGATACGCAGTATTTT. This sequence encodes CASSRGLAGDSTDTQYF.

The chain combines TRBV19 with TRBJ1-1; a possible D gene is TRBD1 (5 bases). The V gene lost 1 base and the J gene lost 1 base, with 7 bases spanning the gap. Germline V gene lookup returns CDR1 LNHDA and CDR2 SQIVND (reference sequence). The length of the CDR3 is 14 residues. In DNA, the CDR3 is TGTGCCAGTAGTATAGGACAGAAGAACACTGAAGCTTTCTTT. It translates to CASSIGQKNTEAFF.

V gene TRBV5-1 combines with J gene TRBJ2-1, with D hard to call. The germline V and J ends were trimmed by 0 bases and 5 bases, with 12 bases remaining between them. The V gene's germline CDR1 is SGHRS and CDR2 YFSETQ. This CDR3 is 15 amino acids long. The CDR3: CASSLAAQVNNEQFF. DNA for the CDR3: TGCGCCAGCAGCTTGGCGGCTCAGGTAAACAATGAGCAGTTCTTC.